This TCR beta chain comes out of a study of blood T cell repertoires in COVID-19 (dated by TCRdb to the early 2020s). With regard to the full study: The collaborator samples originated in the United States, Italy and Spain and spanned the acute and convalescent phases of COVID-19. The material from the prospective study consisted of cDNA or gDNA derived from T cells, B-cell-depleted T cells, or PBMCs. Deeply sampled blood TCRbeta repertoires from subjects exposed to, actively infected with, or recovered from COVID-19 were included in the dataset. The repertoires were released in a freely available public database meant as a resource for research on the immune response to SARS-CoV-2. Samples were obtained from the ongoing ImmuneRACE study (first 160 participants) and from some 1,300 subjects provided by 6 global collaborators. Nearly every sample came with metadata listing a de-identified subject ID, COVID-19 status, age in years and sex. Where available, HLA class I and class II types were taken from metadata supplied by the sample provider and were not determined by assay-based typing. What the authors observed across the whole study: How much clinical and demographic metadata was included differed by source and by participant, and the metadata was provided uncurated.

About this clone: This clone's antigen is unknown. The record has no base qualities; no much larger clone is one base away.

In the germline V gene (reference sequence), CDR1 corresponds to LGHDT and CDR2 to YNNKEL. CDR3 length: 14 amino acids, cysteine to phenylalanine. The sequence is cut down to CDR3 DNA, 42 bases in frame from base 1. V lost 4 bases and J lost 1 base; the stretch between them is 9 bases long. At one collaborating source in Seattle, patients were enrolled during active infection and were followed longitudinally through the course of disease. The collaborating institutions used their own protocols to collect whole blood in K2EDTA tubes. For TCRbeta analysis, collaborator samples were shipped as frozen whole blood, as isolated PBMCs, or as DNA extracted from either sample type. TCRbeta CDR3 regions were amplified from genomic DNA by means of the immunoSEQ Assay, a bias-controlled multiplex PCR. In the source study's methods: The number of nucleated cells in each sample was estimated by amplification of reference gene primers within the assay. To quantify the absolute abundance of each unique TCRbeta CDR3 rearrangement, sequence reads were collapsed and filtered. Productive Simpson clonality was computed per sample as the square root of Simpson's diversity index over productive rearrangements. As stored in TCRdb, this immuneACCESS dataset retains in-frame rearrangements with V and J assigned. A fraction of the clones does not appear; measured against another copy, unresolved V genes explain less than half of the discrepancy, and the remainder lacks a known reason. V and J calls and clone size are as listed in that table; D and trimming were resolved from the DNA. A total of hundreds of thousands of clones appear in this sample, around 87% of them only once. Of the sample, approximately 2.5% is held by the ten largest clones.

Recombination joined TRBV3-1 (or the pseudogene TRBV3-2) with TRBJ2-3, with no D gene named confidently. The clonotype originates from a woman in her sixties with COVID-19, enrolled during active disease. Sequences were obtained from peripheral blood. The sequence in DNA is TGTGCCAGCAGCCCCCACGAGGGCACAGATACGCAGTATTTT. It specifies CASSPHEGTDTQYF.